A selection of T cell receptor beta chains follows, all from one sample in a study of CD8+CD57+ T cells in acquired aplastic anemia. TCRdb independently ran MiXCR on the reads; one entry per CDR3 protein. The sample includes 190,000 or so distinct CDR3 sequences, less than 60% of them seen just once. Sequencing used sorted CD4+, CD8+, or CD8+CD57+ T cells (not recorded which) from PBMCs. The receptors derive from a human donor with aplastic anemia. Both conserved end residues are part of each CDR3. A D gene is named only where the DNA matches it firmly. Clone sizes are given selectively: once, few, many, or a class where the clone is expanded.

clone_size j_call d_call v_call cdr3_nt cdr3_aa
NA TRBJ2-5 NA TRBV7-3 TGTGCCAGCAGCCCGCTGGCTCAAGAGACCCAGTACTTC CASSPLAQETQYF
NA TRBJ2-7 NA TRBV10-3 TGTGCCATCAGTGAGGGCAGGGATGGGGCCTACGAGCAGTACTTC CAISEGRDGAYEQYF
NA TRBJ2-7 NA TRBV10-2 TGTGCCAGCAGCCGTGGGGGTGGGGGCGAGCAGTACTTC CASSRGGGGEQYF
NA TRBJ2-1 TRBD2 TRBV4-2 TGTGCCAGCAGCCAGGCGACTAGCGGGATATTGAATGAGCAGTTCTTC CASSQATSGILNEQFF
NA TRBJ1-2 NA TRBV24-1 TGTGCCACCCAGGACCCGCTAGCTAACTATGGCTACACCTTC CATQDPLANYGYTF
NA TRBJ2-7 NA TRBV29-1 TGCAGCGTTGAATCTCCCGGGACAAACTACGAGCAGTACTTC CSVESPGTNYEQYF
few TRBJ1-5 NA TRBV24-1 TGTGCCACCAGTGTAAATGGCGCAAGTCAGCCCCAGCATTTT CATSVNGASQPQHF
many TRBJ2-7 NA TRBV19 TGTGCCAGTAGTATGAGATCAAACTACGAGCAGTACTTC CASSMRSNYEQYF
few TRBJ2-7 NA TRBV30 TGTGCCTGGAGTGTAGGCAGGACGGTGGGTGGAGAGCAGTACTTC CAWSVGRTVGGEQYF
NA TRBJ2-1 NA TRBV7-9 TGTGCCAGCAGTTTACAGGGCGGAGAGCAGTTCTTC CASSLQGGEQFF
NA TRBJ2-5 TRBD1 TRBV24-1 TGTGCCACCAGTGACCCGGTTGAACAGGGGAGGACCCAGTACTTC CATSDPVEQGRTQYF
many TRBJ1-1 TRBD1 TRBV29-1 TGCAGCGTCCTTTACAGGGGGCTACGCACTGAAGCTTTCTTT CSVLYRGLRTEAFF
NA TRBJ2-3 TRBD2 TRBV3-1 TGTGCCAGCAGCCAAGTAGCGGGGGGGCTGGGGACGCAGTATTTT CASSQVAGGLGTQYF
NA TRBJ2-3 NA TRBV20-1 TGCAGTGGATCGGACAGAAGAAGCACAGATACGCAGTATTTT CSGSDRRSTDTQYF
NA TRBJ2-1 NA TRBV12-3/TRBV12-4 TGTGCCAGCAGTTTAGTAGACAATGAGCAGTTCTTC CASSLVDNEQFF
once TRBJ2-3 TRBD2 TRBV19 TGTGCCAGTAGCCCTAGCGGGAACACAGATACGCAGTATTTT CASSPSGNTDTQYF
many TRBJ2-1 NA TRBV7-9 TGTGCCAGCAGCTTCAGTGGGGCTAAGCGACTCGAGCAGTTCTTC CASSFSGAKRLEQFF
many TRBJ1-3 NA TRBV5-6 TGTGCCAGCAGCTGGTGGACAGCTGGAAACACCATATATTTT CASSWWTAGNTIYF
NA TRBJ2-5 NA TRBV12-3/TRBV12-4 TGTGCCAGCAGTTTAGCGATCGGAGAGACCCAGTACTTC CASSLAIGETQYF
many TRBJ2-6 NA TRBV29-1 TGCAGCGTTGAAGATCGATTGGACAGCTTCAAGACTTTC CSVEDRLDSFKTF
NA TRBJ1-1 TRBD1 TRBV10-2 TGCGCCAGCAGTGAGTCGAGGGACAGGGGTAACACTGAAGCTTTCTTT CASSESRDRGNTEAFF
NA TRBJ1-1 TRBD1 TRBV24-1 TGTGCCACCAGTGATAGCCGACAGGGGACAACTTTCTTT CATSDSRQGTTFF
many TRBJ2-3 TRBD2 TRBV7-2 TGTGCCAGCACCTGGACTAGCGGGACGGATGTTACGCAGTATTTT CASTWTSGTDVTQYF
few TRBJ1-1 NA TRBV10-3 TGTGCCATCAGTGGAGCGGGGGGTAACACTGAAGCTTTCTTT CAISGAGGNTEAFF
NA TRBJ1-1 NA TRBV7-4 TGTGCCAGCAGCTTAGAAACTGGCACTGAAGCTTTCTTT CASSLETGTEAFF
many TRBJ1-4 NA TRBV9 TGTGCCAGCACCAAGACCGGTATCCCCCAGACTAATGAAAAACTGTTTTTT CASTKTGIPQTNEKLFF
many TRBJ2-7 TRBD1 TRBV11-2 TGTGCCAGCAGCTCCTCTTTCGGTGGCGGACAGGCCAGGCAGTACTTC CASSSSFGGGQARQYF
many TRBJ2-7 NA TRBV27 TGTGCCAGCAGTTTATTGGACAGCACCTACGAGCAGTACTTC CASSLLDSTYEQYF
many TRBJ1-3 NA TRBV20-1 TGCAGTGCTAGAGACAGGGCGATTAGTGGAAACACCATATATTTT CSARDRAISGNTIYF
once TRBJ1-1 NA TRBV5-6 TGTGCCAGCAGCTTGGGAAACAGTCTTGTAGCTTTCTTT CASSLGNSLVAFF
NA TRBJ2-5 NA TRBV7-7 TGTGCTAGCAGCTCAGGTGTGACCCAGTACTTC CASSSGVTQYF
many TRBJ1-4 NA TRBV19 TGTGCCAGTAGTATGTCCCCGGACCCGAATGAAAAACTGTTTTTT CASSMSPDPNEKLFF
NA TRBJ1-5 NA TRBV20-1 TGCAGTGCTAGTGAGGGGATCAATCAGCCCCAGCATTTT CSASEGINQPQHF
NA TRBJ1-2 NA TRBV10-3 TGTGCCATCAGTGATTCCAGTGAGAACTATGGCTACACCTTC CAISDSSENYGYTF
NA TRBJ1-1 NA TRBV19 TGTGCCAGTAGACTAACGGGAGCTTTCTTT CASRLTGAFF
few TRBJ1-4 NA TRBV10-3 TGTGCCATCAGTGAGTCGCGTGAGGGGGGACTGTTTTTT CAISESREGGLFF
NA TRBJ2-2 NA TRBV25-1 TGTGCCAGCAGTGTAAACACGACCGCGAACACCGGGGAGCTGTTTTTT CASSVNTTANTGELFF
NA TRBJ2-5 NA TRBV29-1 TGCAGCCGTCCACGATATGGGGAGACCCAGTACTTC CSRPRYGETQYF
many TRBJ2-3 NA TRBV5-1 TGCGCCAGCAGCTTCCAGGGGTATCCAGATACGCAGTATTTT CASSFQGYPDTQYF
many TRBJ2-2 NA TRBV20-1 TGCAGTGCTAGAGCAGGGCCTGGGGAGCTGTTTTTT CSARAGPGELFF
many TRBJ1-1 NA TRBV6-1 TGTGCCAGCAGTAGAGGTGGAGACACTGAAGCTTTCTTT CASSRGGDTEAFF
NA TRBJ2-1 TRBD2 TRBV6-1 TGTGCCAGCAGTGAACTTGGCGGGGGGTCCTACAATGAGCAGTTCTTC CASSELGGGSYNEQFF
NA TRBJ2-7 NA TRBV7-2 TGTGCCAGCAGCTTGGCCGAGCAGCACTTC CASSLAEQHF
NA TRBJ2-1 NA TRBV24-1 TGTGCCACCAGTGGGGGCCGCGGGAATGAGCAGTTCTTC CATSGGRGNEQFF
many TRBJ1-1 NA TRBV6-1 TGTGCCAGCAGTGATGGCTGGGGGCGAAAGAACACTGAAGCTTTCTTT CASSDGWGRKNTEAFF
few TRBJ1-5 NA TRBV10-3 TGTGCCATCAGCGCCCTACAGGGTAGCAATCAGCCCCAGCATTTT CAISALQGSNQPQHF
many TRBJ2-1 NA TRBV6-5 TGTGCCAGCAGTTTCCTCTTAGGTGAGCAGTTCTTC CASSFLLGEQFF
NA TRBJ1-1 NA TRBV19 TGTGCCAGTAGGTCAGGGGCGCGGGAGGCTGAAGCTTTCTTT CASRSGAREAEAFF
many TRBJ1-2 NA TRBV14 TGTGCCAGCAGCTCCCTCGGGGGGGCGGGCGGCTACACCTTC CASSSLGGAGGYTF
NA TRBJ2-3 NA TRBV11-2 TGTGCCAGCAGCTTGATTGGGACCACCACAGATACGCAGTATTTT CASSLIGTTTDTQYF
many TRBJ1-3 TRBD1 TRBV2 TGTGCCAGCCTCGACAGGGCCACCATATATTTT CASLDRATIYF
few TRBJ1-5 TRBD1 TRBV15 TGTGCCACCAGCAGGGATCGGACAGGGCTCCAGCATTTT CATSRDRTGLQHF
many TRBJ2-3 TRBD2 TRBV20-1 TGCAGTGCTAGAGATCTAGGCGGGAGGAGTACAGATACGCAGTATTTT CSARDLGGRSTDTQYF
NA TRBJ2-7 TRBD1 TRBV5-4 TGTGCCAGCAGCTCGACCGGGACAGGGGGTGGGCAGTACTTC CASSSTGTGGGQYF